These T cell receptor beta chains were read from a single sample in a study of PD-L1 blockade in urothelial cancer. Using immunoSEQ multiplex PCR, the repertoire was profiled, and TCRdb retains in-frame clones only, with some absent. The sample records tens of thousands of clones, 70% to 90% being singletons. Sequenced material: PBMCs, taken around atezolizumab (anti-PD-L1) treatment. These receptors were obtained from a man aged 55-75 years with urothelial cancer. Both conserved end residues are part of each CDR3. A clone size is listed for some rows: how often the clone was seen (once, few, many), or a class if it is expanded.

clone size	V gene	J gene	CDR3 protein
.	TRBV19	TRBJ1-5	CASSPKGTGSSNQPQHF
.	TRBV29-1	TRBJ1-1	CSVGRGTEAFF
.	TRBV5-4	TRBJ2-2	CASSPSGRGSATGELFF
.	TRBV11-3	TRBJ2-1	CASSLAVLGAGGHNEQFF
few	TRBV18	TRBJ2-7	CASSPDRQTHEQYF
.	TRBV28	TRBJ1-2	CASSDRGNYGYTF
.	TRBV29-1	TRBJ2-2	CSARTGRGAGELFF
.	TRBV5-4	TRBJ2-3	CATPGQSTDTQYF
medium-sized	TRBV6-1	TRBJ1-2	CASSEGTGYGYTF
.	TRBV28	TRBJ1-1	CASSWVPGVPEAFF
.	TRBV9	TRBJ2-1	CASSVEGLAGGVEQFF
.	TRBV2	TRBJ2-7	CASRPLERGDQYF
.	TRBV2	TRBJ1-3	CASGRLDSRANTIYF
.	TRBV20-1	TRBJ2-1	CSATGDNEQFF
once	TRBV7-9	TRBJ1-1	CASSPGTEAFF
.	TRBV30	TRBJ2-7	CASRTGSSYEQYF
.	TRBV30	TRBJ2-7	CAWSFRSYEQYF
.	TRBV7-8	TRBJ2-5	CASSSGNRGRETQYF
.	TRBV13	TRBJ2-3	CASSSQGLAGDGTDTQYF
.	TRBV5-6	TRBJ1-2	CASSEDRGLYGYTF
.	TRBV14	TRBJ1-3	CASSRRTGSNSGNTIYF
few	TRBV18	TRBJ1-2	CASSPGTDDGYTF
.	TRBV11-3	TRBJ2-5	CASSLGAGGETQYF
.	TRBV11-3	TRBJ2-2	CASSLDRLHRTGELFF
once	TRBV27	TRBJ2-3	CASSDQTGRVDTQYF
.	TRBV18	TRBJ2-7	CASSRDRGETYEQYF
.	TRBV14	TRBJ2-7	CASSHFRGTGVQHEQYF
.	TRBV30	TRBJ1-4	CAWSYREGNEKLFF
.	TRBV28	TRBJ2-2	CASSPAQATNTGELFF
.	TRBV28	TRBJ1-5	CASTLRGQGNQPQHF
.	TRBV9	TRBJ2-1	CASSYALAGGPGNEQFF
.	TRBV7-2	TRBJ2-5	CASSLVGGAVETQYF
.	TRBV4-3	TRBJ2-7	CASSHELGQYEQYF
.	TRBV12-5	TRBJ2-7	CASGLVQGKSYEQYF
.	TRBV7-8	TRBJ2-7	CASSLNVDEQYF
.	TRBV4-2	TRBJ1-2	CASSQYRDSGDGYTF
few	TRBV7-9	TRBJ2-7	CASTKEGAEQYF
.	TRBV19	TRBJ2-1	CASSIGTFNEQFF
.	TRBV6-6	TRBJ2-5	CASSYGGAQETQYF
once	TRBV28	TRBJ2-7	CASKKGLGRTYEQYF
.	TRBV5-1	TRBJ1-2	CASTSRRDGYTF
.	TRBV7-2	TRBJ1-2	CASSFGQSTLYGYTF
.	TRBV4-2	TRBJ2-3	CASSQVKDGGAPDTQYF
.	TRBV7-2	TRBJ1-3	CASSIFTGGASGNTIYF
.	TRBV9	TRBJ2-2	CASSANWGAGELFF
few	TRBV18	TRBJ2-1	CASSPPSKGAASYNEQFF
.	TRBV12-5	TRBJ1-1	CASGLETGNTEAFF
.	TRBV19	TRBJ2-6	CASSLGTGRRSGANVLTF
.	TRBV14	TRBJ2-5	CASSPIRAGVVETQYF
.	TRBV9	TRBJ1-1	CASSEQGLNTEAFF
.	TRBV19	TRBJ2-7	CASSPQTAVGEQYF
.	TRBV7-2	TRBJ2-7	CASSPRTGRGSEQYF
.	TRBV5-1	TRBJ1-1	CASSPMTGTEAFF